This T cell receptor beta chain was observed in a study of blood T cell repertoires in COVID-19. CDR1 is LGHDT and CDR2 is YNNKEL in the germline V gene (reference sequence). The CDR3 is 14 residues long. Trimming pared 0 bases from V and 3 bases from J, leaving 7 bases between. Sequencing used immunoSEQ multiplex PCR; TCRdb keeps in-frame clones, though not all of them. The table lists 70,000 or so clones, around 87% of them singletons. The specimen sequenced was peripheral blood. The chain joins TRBV3-1 (or the pseudogene TRBV3-2) to TRBJ2-3; unclear D gene. This clonotype was obtained from a man in his forties with COVID-19, enrolled during active disease. The CDR3 is CASSQDARTDTQYF. CDR3 sequence (DNA): TGTGCCAGCAGCCAAGACGCGAGAACAGATACGCAGTATTTT.